This note documents a single T cell receptor (beta chain) sequence. The specificity of this receptor is unknown. The record has no base qualities; no much larger clone is one base away. Systemically healthy Caucasian individuals from Russia, 39 in total and aged roughly 6 to 95 years, were included as donors. About 10 milliliters of peripheral blood were drawn from each donor into EDTA-treated Vacutainer tubes. Ficoll-Paque density-gradient centrifugation was used to isolate PBMCs, with at least 7 million obtained per sample. Total RNA was extracted from PBMCs with Trizol reagent, with at least 5.5 micrograms obtained per sample. For every donor, flow cytometry on a PBMC aliquot measured the percentage of naive CD45RAhigh/CD27high T cells. Libraries came from 5' RACE. TCRdb shows the sequencer as Illumina HiSeq 2500. The second PCR ran for about 6 to 11 cycles and used a J-beta primer mix along with a sample-barcoded 5' primer. Each TCR beta cDNA molecule received a unique molecular identifier from a template-switch 5' adaptor carrying 12 random nucleotides. At least 2.5 million CDR3-containing paired-end reads were obtained from each sample. The Mint cDNA synthesis kit, primed by a TRBC-specific oligonucleotide, was used to synthesize first-strand cDNA from all RNA. After uracil-DNA glycosylase treatment, a first 18-cycle PCR used universal primers M1SS and BC2_uni_R on all cDNA. The study's processing was this. Normalization of each sample was performed by random selection of 1 million high-quality reads, each carrying a distinct molecular identifier. Instead of being binned into consensus sequences, reads that shared molecular identifiers were thrown out. MiTCR, run with a Q25 quality threshold and the strictest error-elimination algorithm, handled CDR3 identification, clonotype clustering and error correction. A nonparametric unseen species model using Euler transformation provided a lower-bound estimate of total TCR beta diversity. Using fastp at Q25 and MiXCR, TCRdb reprocessed the public reads and kept productive beta chains. Each entry is one CDR3 protein sequence, shown with its most common DNA and genes. The V and J calls follow TCRdb's processing rather than the paper's. The sample table records 1.5 million to 2 million distinct CDR3 sequences; about 31% of these occur just once. Approximately 11% of the sample comes from the top ten.

Reading from cysteine to phenylalanine, the CDR3 counts 17 amino acids. Only the CDR3 DNA stays, 51 bases, in frame from base 1. This entry is derived from a study of blood T cells in healthy people across ages (dated by TCRdb to between 2014 and 2017). Study-wide context: Template switching captured roughly one uniquely barcoded TCR beta cDNA molecule per two T cells in model experiments. Using deep sequencing normalized with unique cDNA molecular identifiers, the study measured how TCR beta repertoire diversity changes with age. The donors were split into four age groups: young (average around 15 years), middle-aged (roughly 42), aged (62) and long-lived (roughly 80). To avoid experimental bias, donors of different ages were distributed randomly across sequencing lanes. Two additional independent replicas of 1 million unique cDNA reads from the same blood draw were analyzed for two donors (one aged 18 to 29 and one aged 80 or older).

Overall results and qualifications from the work: The percentage of naive T cells measured by flow cytometry correlated strongly with observed TCR beta diversity. Observed TCR beta diversity per million T cells fell roughly linearly with age, and a significant reduction was already apparent by age around 40. Compared with the aged group, the long-lived group had more naive CD4+ T cells, fewer expanded clones and increased TCR diversity, a pattern suggesting age selection. Total diversity estimates from one million sequenced T cells were considered lower bounds and underestimates. Since profiling was done on bulk unsorted PBMCs, naive and antigen-experienced compartments could not be conclusively compared. The CMV infection status of donors was not known, potentially confounding age-related changes in expanded clonotypes.

The specimen sequenced was blood. The sequence links TRBV21-1 to TRBJ2-7; no DNA check was done on the table's D call, TRBD1. TRBV21-1 is shown as a pseudogene. This TCR derives from a woman aged 25 to 39 in good health. Read as DNA, the sequence is TGTGCCAGCAGCAAAGGAGGGAATCGGGACAGGGGCAACGAGCAGTACTTC. It is translated as CASSKGGNRDRGNEQYF.